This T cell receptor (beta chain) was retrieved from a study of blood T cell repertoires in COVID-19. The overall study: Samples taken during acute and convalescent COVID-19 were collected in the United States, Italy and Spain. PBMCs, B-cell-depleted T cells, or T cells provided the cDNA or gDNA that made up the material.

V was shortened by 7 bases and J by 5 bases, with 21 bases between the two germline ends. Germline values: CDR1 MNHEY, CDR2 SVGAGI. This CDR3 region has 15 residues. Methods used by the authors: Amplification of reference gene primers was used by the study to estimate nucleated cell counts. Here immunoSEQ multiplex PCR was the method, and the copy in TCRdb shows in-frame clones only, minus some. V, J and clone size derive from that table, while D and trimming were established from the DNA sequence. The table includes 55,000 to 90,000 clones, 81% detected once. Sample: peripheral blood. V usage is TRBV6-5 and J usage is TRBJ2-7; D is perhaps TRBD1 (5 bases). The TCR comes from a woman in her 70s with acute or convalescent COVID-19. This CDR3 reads CASTSVAAGPHEQYF. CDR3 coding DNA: TGTGCCAGCACCTCGGTGGCGGCAGGGCCCCACGAGCAGTACTTC.